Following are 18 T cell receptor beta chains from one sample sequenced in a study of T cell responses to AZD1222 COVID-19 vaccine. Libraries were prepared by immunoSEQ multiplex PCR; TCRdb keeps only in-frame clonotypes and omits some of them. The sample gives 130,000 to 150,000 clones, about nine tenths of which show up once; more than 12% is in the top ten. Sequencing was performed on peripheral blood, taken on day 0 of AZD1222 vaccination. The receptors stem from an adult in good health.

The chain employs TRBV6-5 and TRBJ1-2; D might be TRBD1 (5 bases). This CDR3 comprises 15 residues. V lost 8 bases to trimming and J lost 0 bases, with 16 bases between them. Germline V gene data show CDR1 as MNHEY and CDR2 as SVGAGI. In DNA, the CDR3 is TGTGCCAGCTGGGGTGGTTGGGGGACTAACTATGGCTACACCTTC. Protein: CASWGGWGTNYGYTF.

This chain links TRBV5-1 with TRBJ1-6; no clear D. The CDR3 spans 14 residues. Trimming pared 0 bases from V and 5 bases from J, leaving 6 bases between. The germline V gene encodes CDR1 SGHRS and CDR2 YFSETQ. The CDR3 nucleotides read TGCGCCAGCAGCTTGGGACCCAATAATTCACCCCTCCACTTT. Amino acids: CASSLGPNNSPLHF.

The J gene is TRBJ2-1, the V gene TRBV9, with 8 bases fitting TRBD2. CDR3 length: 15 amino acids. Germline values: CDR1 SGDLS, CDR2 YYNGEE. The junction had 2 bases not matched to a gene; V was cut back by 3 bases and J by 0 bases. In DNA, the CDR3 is TGTGCCAGCAGCGAGCGGGGGAGCTCCTACAATGAGCAGTTCTTC. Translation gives CASSERGSSYNEQFF. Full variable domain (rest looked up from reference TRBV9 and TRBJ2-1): DSGVTQTPKHLITATGQRVTLRCSPRSGDLSVYWYQQSLDQGLQFLIQYYNGEERAKGNILERFSAQQFPDLHSELNLSSLELGDSALYFCASSERGSSYNEQFFGPGTRLTVL.

The CDR3 DNA sequence: TGTGCCAGCAGTGAAGGGGGAGGTACGCAGTATTTT. It is translated as CASSEGGGTQYF. The rearrangement joins TRBV2 to TRBJ2-3; perhaps TRBD2 as D (6 bases). Germline loops: CDR1 SNHLY, CDR2 FYNNEI. V shed 1 base and J shed 8 bases, with 7 bases lying between them. There are 12 residues in the CDR3. The full variable domain, in which reference TRBV2 and TRBJ2-3 provide the parts outside the CDR3, is EPEVTQTPSHQVTQMGQEVILRCVPISNHLYFYWYRQILGQKVEFLVSFYNNEISEKSEIFDDQFSVERPDGSNFTLKIRSTKLEDSAMYFCASSEGGGTQYFGPGTRLTVL.

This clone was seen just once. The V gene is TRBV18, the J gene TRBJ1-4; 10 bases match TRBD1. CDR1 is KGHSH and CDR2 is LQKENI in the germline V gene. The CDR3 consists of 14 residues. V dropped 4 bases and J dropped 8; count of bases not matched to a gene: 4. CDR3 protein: CASSLGTGEEKLFF. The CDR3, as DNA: TGTGCCAGCTCACTTGGGACAGGGGAGGAAAAACTGTTTTTT.

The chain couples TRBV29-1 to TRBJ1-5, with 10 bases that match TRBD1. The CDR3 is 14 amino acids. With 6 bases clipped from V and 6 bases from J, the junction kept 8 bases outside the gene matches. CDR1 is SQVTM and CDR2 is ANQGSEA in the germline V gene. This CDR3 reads CSVQTGGAGQPQHF. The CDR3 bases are TGCAGCGTCCAGACAGGGGGCGCGGGTCAGCCCCAGCATTTT.

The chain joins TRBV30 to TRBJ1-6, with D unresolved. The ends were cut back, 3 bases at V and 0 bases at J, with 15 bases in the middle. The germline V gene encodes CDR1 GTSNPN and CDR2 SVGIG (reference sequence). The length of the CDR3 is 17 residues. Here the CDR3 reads CAWSTETSSSYNSPLHF. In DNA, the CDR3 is TGTGCCTGGAGCACAGAGACCTCCAGCTCCTATAATTCACCCCTCCACTTT.

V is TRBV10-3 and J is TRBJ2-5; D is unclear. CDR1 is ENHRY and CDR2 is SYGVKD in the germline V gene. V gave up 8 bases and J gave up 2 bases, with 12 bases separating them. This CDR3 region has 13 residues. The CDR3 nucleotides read TGTGCCATCTCGGACGAGCAGCAAGAGACCCAGTACTTC. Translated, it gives CAISDEQQETQYF.

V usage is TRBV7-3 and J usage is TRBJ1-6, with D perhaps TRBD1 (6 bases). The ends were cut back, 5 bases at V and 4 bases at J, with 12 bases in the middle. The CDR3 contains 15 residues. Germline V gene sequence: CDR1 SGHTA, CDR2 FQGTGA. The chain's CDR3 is CASSPGRGYNSPLHF. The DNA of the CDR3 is TGTGCCAGCAGCCCCGGCAGGGGATATAATTCACCCCTCCACTTT.

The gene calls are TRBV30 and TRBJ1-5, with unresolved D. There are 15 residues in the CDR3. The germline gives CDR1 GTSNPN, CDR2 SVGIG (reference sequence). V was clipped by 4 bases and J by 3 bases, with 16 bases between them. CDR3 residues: CAWTPAGRTNQPQHF. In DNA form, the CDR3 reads TGTGCCTGGACGCCCGCTGGAAGGACCAATCAGCCCCAGCATTTT.

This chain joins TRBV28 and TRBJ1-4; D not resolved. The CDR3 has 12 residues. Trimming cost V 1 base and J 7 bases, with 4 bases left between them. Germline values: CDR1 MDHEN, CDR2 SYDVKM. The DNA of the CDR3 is TGTGCCAGCAGTTTATACAGTGAAAAACTGTTTTTT. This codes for CASSLYSEKLFF.

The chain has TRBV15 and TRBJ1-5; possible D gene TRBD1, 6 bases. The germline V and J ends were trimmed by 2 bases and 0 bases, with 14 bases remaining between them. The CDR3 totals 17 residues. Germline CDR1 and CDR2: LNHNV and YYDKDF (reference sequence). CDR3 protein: CATSRQRVDSSNQPQHF. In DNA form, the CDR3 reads TGTGCCACCAGCAGACAACGGGTGGACAGTAGCAATCAGCCCCAGCATTTT.

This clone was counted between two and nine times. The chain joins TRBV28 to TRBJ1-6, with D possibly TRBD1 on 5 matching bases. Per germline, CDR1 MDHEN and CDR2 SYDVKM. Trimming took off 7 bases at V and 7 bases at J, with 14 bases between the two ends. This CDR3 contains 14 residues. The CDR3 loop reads CASNQGGSNSPLHF. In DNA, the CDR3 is TGTGCCAGCAATCAGGGAGGATCAAATTCACCCCTCCACTTT. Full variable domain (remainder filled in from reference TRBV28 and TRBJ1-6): DVKVTQSSRYLVKRTGEKVFLECVQDMDHENMFWYRQDPGLGLRLIYFSYDVKMKEKGDIPEGYSVSREKKERFSLILESASTNQTSMYLCASNQGGSNSPLHFGNGTRLTVT.

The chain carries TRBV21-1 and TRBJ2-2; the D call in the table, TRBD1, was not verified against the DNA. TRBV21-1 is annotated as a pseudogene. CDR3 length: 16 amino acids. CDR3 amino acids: CASRYPGQANTGELFF. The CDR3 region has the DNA TGTGCCAGCAGATACCCGGGACAGGCAAACACCGGGGAGCTGTTTTTT.

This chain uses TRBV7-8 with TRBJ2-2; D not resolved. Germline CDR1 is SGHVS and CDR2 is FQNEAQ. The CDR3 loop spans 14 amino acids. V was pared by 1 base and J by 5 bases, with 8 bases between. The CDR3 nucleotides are TGTGCCAGCAGCTTAGTGGCGGCAACCGGGGAGCTGTTTTTT. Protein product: CASSLVAATGELFF.

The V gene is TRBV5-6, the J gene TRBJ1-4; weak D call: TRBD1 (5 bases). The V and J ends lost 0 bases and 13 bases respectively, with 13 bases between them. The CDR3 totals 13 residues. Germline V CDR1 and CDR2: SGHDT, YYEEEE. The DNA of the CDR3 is TGTGCCAGCAGCTTGGTGTTCGGGACTATACTGTTTTTT. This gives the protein CASSLVFGTILFF.

As DNA, the CDR3 is TGTGCCAGCTCACCGGGGGGGGGCAACCGGCCGCCCCAGCATTTT. Translating gives CASSPGGGNRPPQHF. V and J are TRBV18 and TRBJ1-5; possible D gene TRBD1, 6 bases. V was cut by 3 bases and J by 9 bases, with 18 bases left in between. The CDR3 runs to 15 residues. Per germline, CDR1 KGHSH and CDR2 LQKENI.

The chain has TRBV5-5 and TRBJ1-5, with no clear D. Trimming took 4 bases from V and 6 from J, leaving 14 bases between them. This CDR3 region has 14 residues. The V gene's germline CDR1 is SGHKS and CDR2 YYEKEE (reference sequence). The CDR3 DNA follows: TGTGCCAGCAGCCAGATTGGGGTATCTCAGCCCCAGCATTTT. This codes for CASSQIGVSQPQHF.